The 18 T cell receptor beta chains presented below share a single source sample, sequenced in a study of response to subunit inactivated influenza vaccine. TCRdb analysed the RT-PCR reads with MiXCR anew, one entry per CDR3 protein. The table lists around 320,000 distinct CDR3 sequences, 22% of them singletons, with about a tenth in the top ten. Source: PBMCs from blood, taken 21 months after vaccination. These receptors were taken from a man aged 45 to 70 who received an inactivated influenza vaccine.

The chain carries TRBV20-1 and TRBJ1-5; 7 bases map to TRBD1. CDR1 DFQATT and CDR2 SNEGSKA come from the germline V gene (reference sequence). The CDR3 extends over 15 amino acids. J lost 3 bases, V lost 1 base, and 6 bases had no gene match. The CDR3 region has the DNA TGCAGTGCTAGAGCCGGGACAGCCATCAATCAGCCCCAGCATTTT. Translating gives CSARAGTAINQPQHF.

This clonotype has only a few counts. The genes are TRBV7-9 and TRBJ1-6; TRBD1 matches at 7 bases. Per the germline V gene, CDR1 is SEHNR and CDR2 is FQNEAQ (reference sequence). CDR3 length: 14 amino acids. The V segment lost 5 bases and the J segment 13 bases; nucleotides outside the gene matches: 11. This CDR3 reads CASSLRDSSIPLHF. The CDR3 DNA reads as TGTGCCAGCAGCCTACGGGACAGTTCGATCCCCCTCCACTTT.

The chain carries TRBV6-1 and TRBJ2-5; the match to TRBD2 covers 8 bases. The germline V gene encodes CDR1 MNHNS and CDR2 SASEGT. The CDR3 extends over 15 amino acids. The J segment lost 2 bases and the V segment lost 6 bases, leaving 8 bases of the junction unmatched. CDR3 protein: CASRIAGTRQETQYF. The CDR3 DNA is TGTGCCAGCAGAATTGCCGGGACTAGGCAAGAGACCCAGTACTTC.

There are many counts of this clonotype. CDR3 DNA: TGTGCCAGCAGTTCAGGTATCAATCAGCCCCAGCATTTT. Translating it yields CASSSGINQPQHF. This chain joins TRBV12-3 or TRBV12-4 and TRBJ1-5; no clear D. This CDR3 region has 13 residues. With 4 bases removed from V and 3 bases from J, the gap between germline ends came to 7 bases.

This clonotype was observed a handful of times. This rearrangement joins TRBV5-1 to TRBJ2-2; no clear D. This CDR3 has 14 residues. Germline-derived CDR1 and CDR2 are SGHRS and YFSETQ. Trimming took off 4 bases at V and 3 bases at J, with 10 bases between the two ends. Here the CDR3 DNA reads TGCGCCAGCAGCCCCCGGACGGACACCGGGGAGCTGTTTTTT. Residues: CASSPRTDTGELFF.

Many counts were recorded for this clonotype. The chain recombines TRBV20-1 with TRBJ1-6, with D unclear. The CDR3 length is 14 residues. Germline V gene sequence: CDR1 DFQATT, CDR2 SNEGSKA (reference sequence). The V and J ends lost 3 bases and 5 bases respectively, with 11 bases between them. The CDR3 nucleotides are TGCAGTGCTAGGATTGGGGAGAATAATTCACCCCTCCACTTT. Protein product: CSARIGENNSPLHF.

This clonotype has only a few counts. The CDR3: CASSLGHGTDTQYF. The CDR3 region has the DNA TGTGCCAGCAGTTTAGGCCACGGCACAGATACGCAGTATTTT. The V call is TRBV12-3 or TRBV12-4, the J call TRBJ2-3, with unresolved D. V lost 1 base, J lost 1 base, and 6 bases lay in between. This CDR3 contains 14 residues.

This chain links TRBV20-1 with TRBJ1-5, with a weak D call TRBD1 (5 bases). This CDR3 spans 16 amino acids. Germline lookup yields CDR1 DFQATT and CDR2 SNEGSKA (reference sequence). Trimming stripped 0 bases from V and 2 bases from J, with 14 bases between. CDR3 protein: CSAREFRGGGNQPQHF. CDR3 sequence (DNA): TGCAGTGCTAGAGAATTTAGGGGTGGGGGCAATCAGCCCCAGCATTTT.

The chain combines TRBV20-1 with TRBJ2-1; D unresolved. Germline CDR1 and CDR2: DFQATT and SNEGSKA (reference sequence). V dropped 2 bases and J dropped 7 bases, with 18 bases sitting between them. The CDR3 runs 15 residues. The CDR3 DNA is TGCAGTGCTAGACCCGGGCAGGTGGGATTAAATGAGCAGTTCTTC. Protein sequence: CSARPGQVGLNEQFF.

CDR3: CASAPRPQGTDTQYF. In DNA, the CDR3 is TGTGCCAGCGCACCCCGCCCCCAAGGCACAGATACGCAGTATTTT. V and J are TRBV5-4 and TRBJ2-3; D is unresolved. V was shortened by 7 bases and J by 1 base, with 16 bases between the two germline ends. Germline CDR1 SGHNT, CDR2 YYREEE (reference sequence). The CDR3 extends over 15 amino acids.

V is TRBV4-2 and J is TRBJ2-3; D remains ambiguous. Trimming stripped 0 bases from V and 6 bases from J, with 16 bases between. Germline V CDR1 and CDR2: LGHNA, YNFKEQ. The CDR3 contains 16 residues. The CDR3 loop reads CASSQDSSFGRDTQYF. In nucleotides, the CDR3 is TGTGCCAGCAGCCAAGATTCAAGTTTCGGGCGGGATACGCAGTATTTT.

This clonotype was seen a few times. The chain links TRBV9 to TRBJ1-1; the D is unclear. Trimming stripped 4 bases from V and 2 bases from J, with 6 bases between. Germline V gene sequence: CDR1 SGDLS, CDR2 YYNGEE. This CDR3 has 12 amino acids. The CDR3 bases are TGTGCCAGCAGCCCCGAAAACACTGAAGCTTTCTTT. As protein: CASSPENTEAFF.

This clonotype was counted only a few times. The rearrangement uses TRBV16 and TRBJ1-5; TRBD1 agrees at 10 bases. CDR1 is KGHSY, CDR2 FQNENV, per germline. J lost 6 bases, V lost 4 bases, and 3 bases had no gene match. The CDR3 covers 14 residues. The CDR3 nucleotides are TGTGCCAGCAGCCCCAGGACAGGGGGTCAGCCCCAGCATTTT. Protein product: CASSPRTGGQPQHF.

The chain uses TRBV12-3 or TRBV12-4 and TRBJ2-1; D is tentatively TRBD1 or TRBD2 (6 bases each). This CDR3 has 12 amino acids. V gave up 6 bases and J gave up 7 bases, with 10 bases separating them. The DNA for the CDR3 is TGTGCCAGCAGCCGGGGGCAGAATGAGCAGTTCTTC. As protein: CASSRGQNEQFF.

The V call is TRBV14, the J call TRBJ2-5; D is ambiguous. Germline V gene data show CDR1 as SGHDN and CDR2 as FVKESK. This CDR3 contains 15 residues. Trimming took off 1 base at V and 0 bases at J, with 9 bases between the two ends. The CDR3 spells CASSQVGRNQETQYF. In DNA, the CDR3 is TGTGCCAGCAGCCAAGTCGGTCGGAACCAAGAGACCCAGTACTTC.

This clonotype came up many times. The chain is built from TRBV12-3 or TRBV12-4 and TRBJ1-2; D might be TRBD1 (5 bases). Between the trimmed V and J ends, which lost 6 bases and 5 bases, there was a span of 16 bases. The length of the CDR3 is 14 residues. This CDR3 is CASRGTGKGYGYTF. CDR3 nucleotide sequence: TGTGCCAGCAGGGGGACGGGTAAAGGTTATGGCTACACCTTC.

This clonotype appeared a few times. This chain links TRBV20-1 with TRBJ1-2; D remains ambiguous. Germline V gives CDR1 DFQATT, CDR2 SNEGSKA (reference sequence). The CDR3 is 15 residues long. Trimming removed 0 bases from V and 4 bases from J, with 15 bases in between. The CDR3 region is CSARDPPDVPYGYTF. CDR3 DNA: TGCAGTGCTAGAGACCCTCCCGACGTCCCCTATGGCTACACCTTC.

A few counts support this clonotype. This chain connects TRBV5-8 to TRBJ1-4, with a possible D match to TRBD1 (6 bases). This CDR3 spans 17 amino acids. V was cut by 3 bases and J by 1 base, with 16 bases left in between. Germline assignment: CDR1 SGHTS and CDR2 YDEGEE. CDR3 in DNA: TGTGCCAGCAGCTACGGATCGGGGGGCGTAACTAATGAAAAACTGTTTTTT. Amino acid sequence: CASSYGSGGVTNEKLFF.